A single sample gave rise to the 6 T cell receptor beta chains below, sequenced in a study of long-term antiretroviral therapy in people with HIV. They ran version v3.0 of the immunoSEQ assay at survey level. The data were produced by immunoSEQ multiplex PCR, yet TCRdb's version contains in-frame clones alone and is incomplete. The sample has 15,000 to 20,000 clones; 60% to 80% are singletons. The source was unsorted PBMCs, collected 2.3 years after starting antiretroviral therapy. All receptors come from a woman between 40 and 50 years old with HIV.

The CDR3 is CASSLGADFEKLFF. The CDR3 nucleotides are TGTGCCAGCAGTTTAGGGGCAGACTTCGAAAAACTGTTTTTT. V gene TRBV27 combines with J gene TRBJ1-4, with D perhaps matching TRBD1 (5 bases). Germline CDR1 reads MNHEY; CDR2 reads SMNVEV (reference sequence). The CDR3 is 14 residues long. The V gene lost 2 bases and the J gene lost 8 bases, with 12 bases spanning the gap.

The chain joins TRBV10-3 to TRBJ1-1, with D possibly TRBD1 on 5 matching bases. V was trimmed by 4 bases and J by 1 base, leaving 10 bases between them. This CDR3 contains 14 residues. Germline V CDR1 and CDR2: ENHRY, SYGVKD. Here the CDR3 reads CAISAQGGNTEAFF. The CDR3 DNA reads TGTGCCATCAGTGCGCAGGGTGGGAACACTGAAGCTTTCTTT.

This clone was picked up a small number of times. The chain is built from TRBV7-9 and TRBJ1-2, with D possibly matching TRBD1 (5 bases). Germline V gene data show CDR1 as SEHNR and CDR2 as FQNEAQ (reference sequence). CDR3 length: 14 residues. Between the trimmed V and J ends, which lost 2 bases and 14 bases, there was a span of 21 bases. CDR3 DNA: TGTGCCAGCAGCTTAAAGGTCCGGGACTCCAGTAGGACCTTC. Translation: CASSLKVRDSSRTF. The full variable domain, with the rest looked up from reference TRBV7-9 and TRBJ1-2, is DTGVSQNPRHKITKRGQNVTFRCDPISEHNRLYWYRQTLGQGPEFLTYFQNEAQLEKSRLLSDRFSAERPKGSFSTLEIQRTEQGDSAMYLCASSLKVRDSSRTFGSGTRLTVV.

V is TRBV19 and J is TRBJ2-1, with D maybe TRBD2 (6 bases). CDR3 size: 14 residues. Trimming cost V 3 bases and J 6 bases, with 12 bases left between them. Germline V lookup: CDR1 LNHDA, CDR2 SQIVND (reference sequence). This chain's CDR3 is CASSMNVGSNEQFF. The DNA of the CDR3 is TGTGCCAGTAGTATGAACGTCGGGAGCAATGAGCAGTTCTTC.

This chain links TRBV10-3 with TRBJ1-6, with TRBD1 as a possible D gene (6 bases). Trimming stripped 5 bases from V and 4 bases from J, with 15 bases between. The germline V gene has CDR1 ENHRY and CDR2 SYGVKD. The CDR3 runs to 16 residues. CDR3 amino acids: CAISKGGVGYNSPLHF. The CDR3 DNA is TGTGCCATCAGTAAGGGGGGAGTAGGATATAATTCACCCCTCCACTTT.

The chain recombines TRBV5-1 with TRBJ1-1; 7 bases line up with TRBD1. The CDR3 runs 14 residues. Trimming took 4 bases from V and 4 from J; bases not matched to a gene: 7. Germline CDR1 SGHRS, CDR2 YFSETQ. CDR3 sequence: CASSLQGLGTEAFF. CDR3 in DNA: TGCGCCAGCAGCCTACAGGGGCTGGGCACTGAAGCTTTCTTT.